One sample yielded the 21 T cell receptor beta chains listed below, sequenced in a study of beta chain features in type 1 diabetes. These TCRs are of unknown antigen specificity. Every isolated RNA sample was fully reverse transcribed, so sequencing captured expressed TCRB transcripts. The assay was immunoSEQ multiplex PCR, and TCRdb's table has in-frame clones only and misses some. The repertoire consists of around 150,000 clones, with roughly 9% occurring once and the leading ten covering under 0.85%. Study-wide findings and caveats: People with Type 1 diabetes carried modestly yet significantly shorter TCRB CDR3s in all four CD4+ subsets.

What was sequenced was central memory CD4+ T cells from blood. The receptors were gathered from a woman aged 25-40 years with type 1 diabetes.

V and J are TRBV19 and TRBJ2-1; tentative D call: TRBD1 (5 bases). Trimming cost V 5 bases and J 5 bases, with 16 bases left between them. From germline, CDR1 is LNHDA and CDR2 SQIVND (reference sequence). The CDR3 sequence is 15 residues long. The CDR3 bases are TGTGCCAGTAGTTCCCCAGCAGGGTCAGACAATGAGCAGTTCTTC. It yields the protein CASSSPAGSDNEQFF.

This clone has more than one count but fewer than ten. The gene calls are TRBV6-6 and TRBJ2-2; the D gene is possibly TRBD1 (6 bases). V was shortened by 5 bases and J by 3 bases, with 13 bases between the two germline ends. This CDR3 is built from 15 residues. CDR1 and CDR2 from the germline V gene are MNHNY and SVGAGI (reference sequence). The CDR3 is CASSKPTGDTGELFF. The DNA for the CDR3 is TGTGCCAGCAGTAAACCGACAGGAGACACCGGGGAGCTGTTTTTT.

This clone was picked up a small number of times. This chain uses TRBV6-1 with TRBJ2-5, with a weak D call TRBD2 (6 bases). Trimming pared 4 bases from V and 5 bases from J, leaving 20 bases between. CDR1 is MNHNS and CDR2 is SASEGT in the germline V gene. The CDR3 is made up of 16 amino acids. As DNA, the CDR3 is TGTGCCAGCAGTGCCGAAGGACTACCGACGGTGGAGACCCAGTACTTC. Translating it yields CASSAEGLPTVETQYF.

This clone was seen more than once but under ten times. Additional DNA sequences in this sample encode the identical CDR3. The chain recombines TRBV27 with TRBJ2-7, with a possible D match to TRBD2 (6 bases). This CDR3 region has 14 residues. Trimming took off 4 bases at V and 2 bases at J, with 12 bases between the two ends. Germline V gene data show CDR1 as MNHEY and CDR2 as SMNVEV (reference sequence). The CDR3 reads CASSSRGTTYEQYF. CDR3 nucleotides: TGTGCCAGCAGTTCCCGGGGGACGACCTACGAGCAGTACTTC.

This clone was seen more than once but under ten times. This chain connects TRBV15 to TRBJ2-2, with a tentative D call TRBD2 (5 bases). The CDR3 sequence is 14 residues long. The V gene lost 5 bases and the J gene lost 2 bases, with 9 bases spanning the gap. The V gene's germline CDR1 is LNHNV and CDR2 YYDKDF (reference sequence). The CDR3 protein is CATSGGLNTGELFF. CDR3 DNA sequence: TGTGCCACCAGCGGCGGGCTTAACACCGGGGAGCTGTTTTTT.

V usage is TRBV2 and J usage is TRBJ1-5; no definite D call. Trimming removed 4 bases from V and 8 bases from J, with 18 bases in between. This CDR3 contains 15 residues. The germline V gene has CDR1 SNHLY and CDR2 FYNNEI. CDR3: CASSGTGASPKPQHF. The CDR3 DNA is TGTGCCAGCAGTGGGACGGGAGCCTCCCCCAAGCCCCAGCATTTT.

The chain employs TRBV5-1 and TRBJ2-3; 13 nucleotides match TRBD2. The CDR3 consists of 17 residues. V trimming: 4 bases; J trimming: 3 bases; junction bases outside the gene matches: 8. Germline V lookup: CDR1 SGHRS, CDR2 YFSETQ. CDR3 coding DNA: TGCGCCAGCAGCACACTAGCGGGAGGGCCGAAGACAGATACGCAGTATTTT. Protein: CASSTLAGGPKTDTQYF.

Only a few counts were recorded for this clone. V is TRBV5-6 and J is TRBJ1-5; unclear D gene. This CDR3 is 11 amino acids long. Germline assignment: CDR1 SGHDT and CDR2 YYEEEE. Trimming removed 7 bases at V and 9 bases at J, with 11 bases between. This CDR3 is CASLSGRPQHF. Written as DNA, the CDR3 is TGTGCCAGCCTGTCGGGTCGGCCCCAGCATTTT. Complete variable domain (other parts from reference TRBV5-6 and TRBJ1-5): DAGVTQSPTHLIKTRGQQVTLRCSPKSGHDTVSWYQQALGQGPQFIFQYYEEEERQRGNFPDRFSGHQFPNYSSELNVNALLLGDSALYLCASLSGRPQHFGDGTRLSIL.

The chain combines TRBV14 with TRBJ2-5; D is uncertain. V lost 4 bases and J 5 bases, leaving 14 bases between the germline ends. Germline V lookup: CDR1 SGHDN, CDR2 FVKESK. The length of the CDR3 is 14 residues. CDR3 DNA sequence: TGTGCCAGCAGCCCACAGAACCCGGCCGAGACCCAGTACTTC. Encoded protein: CASSPQNPAETQYF.

There are a few counts of this clone. The CDR3 region is CASGIFGSNQPQHF. The CDR3 nucleotides are TGTGCTAGTGGTATCTTCGGGAGCAATCAGCCCCAGCATTTT. The V gene is TRBV12-5, the J gene TRBJ1-5, with D unresolved. CDR1 and CDR2 from the germline V gene are LGHNT and FRNRAP. Trimming left V 5 bases short and J 1 base short, with 9 bases between. This CDR3 has 14 amino acids.

The chain employs TRBV2 and TRBJ2-3, with 7 nucleotides matching TRBD2. V dropped 2 bases and J dropped 4; count of bases not matched to a gene: 9. The V gene's germline CDR1 is SNHLY and CDR2 FYNNEI. This CDR3 is built from 16 residues. DNA for the CDR3: TGTGCCAGCAGTGAAAATGGATGGGGGGGATCAGATACGCAGTATTTT. Translation gives CASSENGWGGSDTQYF.

V usage is TRBV30 and J usage is TRBJ1-1; D uncertain. The CDR3 runs to 14 residues. Trimming removed 0 bases from V and 1 base from J, with 9 bases in between. The germline gives CDR1 GTSNPN, CDR2 SVGIG (reference sequence). CDR3 sequence reads: CAWSVLRENTEAFF. The DNA for the CDR3 is TGTGCCTGGAGTGTACTTCGCGAGAACACTGAAGCTTTCTTT.

The sample holds a few counts of this clone. The chain recombines TRBV5-1 with TRBJ2-2, with D tentatively TRBD1 (5 bases). The length of the CDR3 is 15 residues. In germline, CDR1 is SGHRS, CDR2 YFSETQ. V was clipped by 3 bases and J by 3 bases, with 12 bases between them. The CDR3, as DNA: TGCGCCAGCAGCTCAAGACAGCTACACACCGGGGAGCTGTTTTTT. This gives the protein CASSSRQLHTGELFF.

This chain joins TRBV7-3 and TRBJ2-5; 10 bases match TRBD2. The trim removed 2 bases at V and 1 base at J, leaving 4 bases unmatched. Germline V CDR1 and CDR2: SGHTA, FQGTGA. This CDR3 region has 16 residues. In nucleotides, the CDR3 is TGTGCCAGCAGCTTATTCGCTAGCGGGGGCCAAGAGACCCAGTACTTC. It is translated as CASSLFASGGQETQYF.

This rearrangement joins TRBV4-2 to TRBJ2-5; unclear D gene. V lost 1 base and J 2 bases, leaving 8 bases between the germline ends. This CDR3 has 14 residues. Germline assignment: CDR1 LGHNA and CDR2 YNFKEQ. The CDR3 reads CASSQGLEQETQYF. The CDR3 region has the DNA TGTGCCAGCAGCCAAGGGCTAGAGCAAGAGACCCAGTACTTC.

This clone was seen a few times. The chain uses TRBV6-5 and TRBJ1-5, with D unclear. CDR3 length: 14 residues. The germline CDR1 and CDR2 sequences are MNHEY and SVGAGI. Trimming shortened V by 0 bases and J by 5 bases, and 8 bases separated the two germline ends. The CDR3 DNA reads as TGTGCCAGCAGTTACTCGATAGTCGATCAGCCCCAGCATTTT. Amino acid sequence: CASSYSIVDQPQHF.

This clone was recorded a few times. This sequence joins TRBV18 and TRBJ2-1; 8 bases align to TRBD1. Germline trimming cut 5 bases from V and 5 bases from J; bases unmatched to any gene: 11. Germline CDR1 and CDR2: KGHSH and LQKENI. The CDR3 consists of 16 residues. CDR3 coding DNA: TGTGCCAGCTCAAAGCTAACAGGGGGAGAGAACAATGAGCAGTTCTTC. Protein: CASSKLTGGENNEQFF.

The rearrangement joins TRBV5-1 to TRBJ2-1; 14 bases match TRBD2. CDR3 length equals 18 residues. V lost 5 bases and J lost 6; bases outside the gene matches: 13. Germline lookup yields CDR1 SGHRS and CDR2 YFSETQ. Here the CDR3 reads CASRAGLAGEPPGNEQFF. The DNA of the CDR3 is TGCGCCAGCAGGGCGGGACTAGCGGGAGAACCTCCTGGCAATGAGCAGTTCTTC.

V gene TRBV5-6 combines with J gene TRBJ1-5; 9 nucleotides align to TRBD1. With V trimmed by 4 bases and J by 3 bases, 8 bases remained unmatched. Germline V CDR1 and CDR2: SGHDT, YYEEEE. This CDR3 is 16 amino acids long. The CDR3 spells CASSQRTGDINQPQHF. The CDR3 DNA reads TGTGCCAGCAGCCAACGGACAGGGGATATCAATCAGCCCCAGCATTTT.

This clone was recorded a few times. This chain uses TRBV19 with TRBJ2-7; D possibly corresponds to TRBD1 (6 bases). The V gene's germline CDR1 is LNHDA and CDR2 SQIVND (reference sequence). The length of the CDR3 is 13 residues. The germline V and J ends were trimmed by 10 bases and 0 bases, with 13 bases remaining between them. The CDR3 DNA reads TGTGCCACACACAGGGAAAACTCCTACGAGCAGTACTTC. This gives the protein CATHRENSYEQYF.

This clone was detected only a few times. J is TRBJ2-1 and V is TRBV2; the match to TRBD2 covers 10 bases. With V trimmed by 8 bases and J by 6 bases, 4 bases remained unmatched. Germline loops: CDR1 SNHLY, CDR2 FYNNEI. The CDR3 is 13 residues long. The CDR3: CASGLAEANEQFF. The CDR3 DNA reads as TGTGCCAGCGGACTAGCGGAAGCCAATGAGCAGTTCTTC.